These 13 T cell receptor beta chains share one sample of origin, sequenced in a study of shared T cell receptors in the human thymus. The protocol was immunoSEQ multiplex PCR, while the TCRdb copy is restricted to in-frame clones and leaves out a portion. The sample consists of some 700,000 clones, approximately 85% of them appearing once. The same sample was also used in a study of human thymus T cells.

The sample taken for sequencing was thymocytes. The receptors stem from a girl under three years old with a congenital heart defect.

This clone was seen only once. The chain links TRBV4-1 to TRBJ2-1, with 10 bases matching TRBD2. Per the germline V gene, CDR1 is MGHRA and CDR2 is YSYEKL. The CDR3 spans 20 residues. J gave up 10 bases and V 0 bases, and 21 bases lay outside the gene matches. Here the CDR3 DNA reads TGCGCCAGCAGCCAAGATTACGTCCAGAAACTAGCGGGGAGTCAGGAGGAGCAGTTCTTC. Encoded protein: CASSQDYVQKLAGSQEEQFF.

The chain employs TRBV19 and TRBJ2-7; D gene ambiguous. This CDR3 is built from 14 residues. Germline loops: CDR1 LNHDA, CDR2 SQIVND (reference sequence). Deletions cut 3 bases from V and 5 bases from J, with 14 bases between. CDR3 sequence reads: CASSILSRSHEQYF. The DNA of the CDR3 is TGTGCCAGTAGTATTCTCTCGCGGTCCCACGAGCAGTACTTC.

The V call is TRBV5-5, the J call TRBJ2-7, with D possibly matching TRBD2 (6 bases). This CDR3 contains 17 residues. Trimming shortened V by 1 base and J by 1 base, and 18 bases separated the two germline ends. Per the germline V gene, CDR1 is SGHKS and CDR2 is YYEKEE (reference sequence). DNA of the CDR3: TGTGCCAGCAGCTTGAAGTTATCGGTAGCGGAATCCTACGAGCAGTACTTC. It codes for CASSLKLSVAESYEQYF.

The V and J genes are TRBV28 and TRBJ1-5; maybe TRBD1 (5 bases). The length of the CDR3 is 21 residues. Trimming took 3 bases from V and 0 from J, leaving 27 bases between them. Germline V gives CDR1 MDHEN, CDR2 SYDVKM. The CDR3 sequence is CASSFWGVGRESPYSNQPQHF. The CDR3 DNA is TGTGCCAGCAGTTTCTGGGGGGTGGGCAGGGAATCTCCATATAGCAATCAGCCCCAGCATTTT. The complete variable domain, with remaining parts taken from reference TRBV28 and TRBJ1-5, reads DVKVTQSSRYLVKRTGEKVFLECVQDMDHENMFWYRQDPGLGLRLIYFSYDVKMKEKGDIPEGYSVSREKKERFSLILESASTNQTSMYLCASSFWGVGRESPYSNQPQHFGDGTRLSIL.

The rearrangement joins TRBV2 to TRBJ2-1; the match to TRBD1 covers 9 bases. Germline lookup yields CDR1 SNHLY and CDR2 FYNNEI. The CDR3 contains 15 residues. Losses at the gene ends were 1 base for V and 6 bases for J; bases not matched to a gene: 4. CDR3 amino acids: CASSEGQGEFNEQFF. The CDR3 nucleotides read TGTGCCAGCAGTGAAGGACAGGGGGAGTTCAATGAGCAGTTCTTC.

V gene TRBV4-1 combines with J gene TRBJ1-1, with D possibly TRBD1 on 6 matching bases. The CDR3 contains 16 residues. The V end lost 0 bases, the J end lost 3 bases, and 14 bases lay between the germline ends. Germline CDR1 and CDR2: MGHRA and YSYEKL. CDR3 sequence (DNA): TGCGCCAGCAGCCAAGATAGTCCAGGGGAATACACTGAAGCTTTCTTT. Translation gives CASSQDSPGEYTEAFF.

V and J are TRBV5-6 and TRBJ2-7; 8 bases are a match to TRBD1. J lost 6 bases, V lost 0 bases, and 11 bases had no gene match. CDR1 is SGHDT and CDR2 is YYEEEE in the germline V gene. The CDR3 contains 16 residues. This CDR3 is CASSLVGGQGELEQYF. The CDR3 region has the DNA TGTGCCAGCAGCTTGGTTGGTGGACAGGGAGAACTCGAGCAGTACTTC. The variable domain in full, with the rest retrieved from reference TRBV5-6 and TRBJ2-7, is DAGVTQSPTHLIKTRGQQVTLRCSPKSGHDTVSWYQQALGQGPQFIFQYYEEEERQRGNFPDRFSGHQFPNYSSELNVNALLLGDSALYLCASSLVGGQGELEQYFGPGTRLTVT.

This clone was observed a few times. The V gene is TRBV5-6, the J gene TRBJ2-3; TRBD2 agrees at 9 bases. V lost 6 bases, J lost 3 bases, and 8 bases stayed unmatched. Germline loops: CDR1 SGHDT, CDR2 YYEEEE. The CDR3 sequence is 15 residues long. CDR3 amino acids: CASIPSGTGTDTQYF. The CDR3 DNA reads TGTGCCAGCATCCCTAGCGGGACTGGGACAGATACGCAGTATTTT.

The chain carries TRBV5-5 and TRBJ1-1; TRBD1 is a possible D gene (5 bases). The CDR3 has 16 residues. The V gene's germline CDR1 is SGHKS and CDR2 YYEKEE (reference sequence). The V end was cut by 4 bases, the J end by 5 bases, with 21 bases between. This chain's CDR3 is CASSIRFRGWWTEAFF. CDR3 coding DNA: TGTGCCAGCAGCATACGATTTAGGGGTTGGTGGACTGAAGCTTTCTTT.

This rearrangement joins TRBV28 to TRBJ2-1; D perhaps matches TRBD1 (6 bases). Trimming cost V 1 base and J 7 bases, with 14 bases left between them. CDR1 MDHEN and CDR2 SYDVKM come from the germline V gene. The CDR3 has 15 amino acids. Here the CDR3 DNA reads TGTGCCAGCAGTTTATTGGGGGTGGGGGCGAATGAGCAGTTCTTC. Amino acid sequence: CASSLLGVGANEQFF.

The chain recombines TRBV28 with TRBJ2-5, with 7 bases aligning to TRBD2. CDR1 and CDR2 (germline): MDHEN, SYDVKM. V dropped 4 bases and J dropped 5; count of bases not matched to a gene: 13. The CDR3 consists of 16 residues. The CDR3 is CASSSRTRKLGETQYF. In DNA, the CDR3 is TGTGCCAGCAGTTCGCGGACTAGAAAGTTGGGGGAGACCCAGTACTTC.

The rearrangement uses TRBV5-6 and TRBJ2-7, with 9 bases matching TRBD1. The J segment lost 7 bases and the V segment lost 7 bases, leaving 15 bases of the junction unmatched. Germline lookup yields CDR1 SGHDT and CDR2 YYEEEE. The CDR3 spans 15 residues. CDR3 loop: CASDCRQGDCVEQYF. The CDR3 DNA is TGTGCCAGCGACTGTCGACAGGGGGATTGTGTGGAGCAGTACTTC.

The gene calls are TRBV4-3 and TRBJ1-1, with 8 bases identical to TRBD1. CDR3 length: 17 amino acids. Germline CDR1 LGHNA, CDR2 YSLEER. The V gene end was trimmed by 3 bases and the J gene end by 3 bases; junction bases not matched to a gene: 12. For the CDR3, the DNA is TGCGCCAGCAGCCACCGCAAGACAGGGGATAAGGACACTGAAGCTTTCTTT. This encodes CASSHRKTGDKDTEAFF.